A single TCR beta chain is shown here with its context. This clonotype occurred many times. Its target antigen remains unknown. Base qualities are not recorded, but no much larger clone differs from it by a single base. Including the terminal cysteine and phenylalanine, the CDR3 comprises 13 residues. CDR3 DNA is the only sequence kept; it has 39 bases, read in frame from the first base. Via the germline V gene, CDR1 is SGDLS and CDR2 YYNGEE. The junction carries 8 bases between V and J, which are trimmed by 3 bases and 5 bases respectively. The data stem from a study of naive and memory T cell subsets (TCRdb year 2017). Background on the whole study: An open-source, UMI-based TCR alpha and beta sequencing pipeline was applied to sorted naive and memory peripheral blood T cell subsets. Complete agreement was observed between the functional CMV T cell responses and the IgG serology results. RNA was DNase-treated and reverse transcribed with TCR constant-region primers, mostly using SuperScript III.

The full study reports these points: Clonotypes were defined as single alpha or beta chain sequences, not paired alpha/beta receptors. RNA-based TCR counts may be affected by expression changes linked to T cell activation and differentiation. TCR abundance followed a power law whose exponent differed between naive and memory subsets but was consistent across the three individuals. Following error correction, more than 85% of naive TCR sequences occurred only once, which made naive abundance distributions much steeper than those of memory subsets. In both CD4 and CD8 cells, going from naive through CM, EM and EMRA, the Gini index went up while Shannon and inverse Simpson diversity went down. The repertoire findings for the naive and memory subsets could not be validated against a ground truth because none was available.

Separate amplification of TCR alpha and beta chain libraries was performed from the second PCR step onward. The CMV status of each donor was determined by measuring IFNgamma production from CD4+ T cells after fresh PBMCs had been stimulated overnight with CMV viral lysate. CD4 T cells were positively selected with Miltenyi beads, followed by positive selection of CD8 T cells from the CD4-negative fraction. After staining for CD3, CD4, CD8, CD45RA, CD27 and a live/dead dye, cells were sorted on a BD Aria II into four subsets based on CD45RA and CD27. Blood came from three healthy volunteers, each fractionated into CD4 and CD8 T cells and then into four differentiation subsets. Roughly 0.11 L of peripheral blood was collected from each donor, and PBMC were isolated by Ficoll-Paque PLUS density-gradient centrifugation. After sorting, cells were lysed in RLT buffer, RNA was extracted using a Qiagen RNeasy kit, and the extracted RNA was stored at -80 degrees C.

The library came from UMI-ligation and nested PCR. The beta constant-region primer was an equimolar mix of two oligonucleotides covering both TRBC1 and TRBC2. T4 RNA ligase 1 ligated a single-stranded oligonucleotide carrying the SP2 primer and a 12-nucleotide UMI to the cDNA 3' end. The ligated cDNA went through four rounds of PCR with nested alpha and beta constant-region primers together with the SP2 primer. Incubation of the ligation reaction was carried out at 16 degrees C for about 20-25 hours. To avoid over-amplification, PCR2 was usually performed as a SYBR Green qPCR and halted once a predetermined threshold was reached. Agencourt AMPure XP magnetic beads were used for all purifications after the first. Libraries were quantified by Qubit and checked on a TapeStation, with a main peak expected near 650 bp. Pooled libraries were sequenced on an Illumina MiSeq with v2 2x251 paired-end kits, typically giving 1-2 million reads per sample. Libraries were pooled at 4 nM per sample, and about 4.5-7.5% PhiX was added to improve cluster recognition. As for the authors' bioinformatics: Using tag matching that tolerated one base-pair mismatch, Decombinator assigned V and J genes to FASTQ reads that had been processed by Demultiplexor. Collapsinator used UMIs to correct both sequencing errors and frequency errors arising from PCR heterogeneity. TCRs were translated and CDR3s were extracted from the conserved cysteine to the FGXG phenylalanine by CDR3Translator, with non-productive sequences being flagged. Gini, Shannon entropy and inverse Simpson indices were computed after subsampling the repertoires to the same number of UMI-defined TCRs. Power-law fits to clonotype abundance distributions were performed by maximum likelihood within the linear range. When run on a single naive CD8 sample, MIGEC and the pipeline yielded similar UMI counts, similar unique TCR numbers and similar clonal distributions. A set of roughly 7,000 CMV-associated CDR3 sequences, compiled from VDJdb and a published dataset, was used to search the repertoires. TCRdb's own reprocessing of the public reads used fastp at Q25 and MiXCR and kept productive beta chains. Each entry is one CDR3 protein sequence, shown with its most common DNA and genes. What appears here as the V and J calls and clone size reflects TCRdb's work, not the paper's. This sample holds roughly 20,000 distinct CDR3 sequences; roughly 11% were observed only once. Roughly 18% of the sample goes to the ten largest clones.

The TCR sequence derives from a human donor in good health. The rearranged segments are TRBV9 and TRBJ1-4; the D gene lacks a confident call. The sequenced sample was central memory CD8+ T cells from blood. Reading the label with the study, this specimen's cell subset or site is: central memory, CD45RA- CD27+. The DNA reads as follows: TGTGCCAGCAGCGCCTCTTACAATGAAAAACTGTTTTTT. This codes for CASSASYNEKLFF.